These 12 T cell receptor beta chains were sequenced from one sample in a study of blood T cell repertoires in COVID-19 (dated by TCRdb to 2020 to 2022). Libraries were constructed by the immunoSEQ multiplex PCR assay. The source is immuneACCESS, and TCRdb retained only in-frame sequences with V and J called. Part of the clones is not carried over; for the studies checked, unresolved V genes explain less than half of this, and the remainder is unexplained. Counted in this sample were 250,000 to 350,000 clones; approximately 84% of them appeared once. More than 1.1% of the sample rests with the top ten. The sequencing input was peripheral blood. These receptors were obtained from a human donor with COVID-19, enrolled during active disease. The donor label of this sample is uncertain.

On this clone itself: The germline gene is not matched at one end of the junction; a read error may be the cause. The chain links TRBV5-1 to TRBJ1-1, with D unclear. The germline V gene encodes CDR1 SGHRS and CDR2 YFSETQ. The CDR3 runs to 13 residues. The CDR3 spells CASSLGGLPEAFF. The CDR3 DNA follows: TGCGCCAGCAGCTTGGGAGGGCTCCCTGAGGCTTTCTTT.

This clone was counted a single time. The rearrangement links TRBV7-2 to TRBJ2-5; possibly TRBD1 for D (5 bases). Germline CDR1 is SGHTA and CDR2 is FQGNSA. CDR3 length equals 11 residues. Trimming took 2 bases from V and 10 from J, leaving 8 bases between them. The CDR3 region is CASSLRGYQYF. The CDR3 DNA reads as TGTGCCAGCAGCTTAAGGGGATACCAGTACTTC. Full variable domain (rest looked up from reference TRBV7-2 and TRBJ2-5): GAGVSQSPSNKVTEKGKDVELRCDPISGHTALYWYRQSLGQGLEFLIYFQGNSAPDKSGLPSDRFSAERTGGSVSTLTIQRTQQEDSAVYLCASSLRGYQYFGPGTRLLVL.

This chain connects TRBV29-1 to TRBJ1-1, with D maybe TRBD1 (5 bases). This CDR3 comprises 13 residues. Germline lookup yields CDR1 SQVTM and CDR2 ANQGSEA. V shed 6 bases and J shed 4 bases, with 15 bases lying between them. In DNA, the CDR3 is TGCAGCGTGGGGCACGCCGGGGGCACTGAAGCTTTCTTT. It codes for CSVGHAGGTEAFF.

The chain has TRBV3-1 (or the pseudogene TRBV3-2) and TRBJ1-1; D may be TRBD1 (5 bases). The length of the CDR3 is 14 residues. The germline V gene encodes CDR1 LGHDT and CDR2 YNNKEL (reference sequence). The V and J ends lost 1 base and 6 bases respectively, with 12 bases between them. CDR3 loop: CASSQAGRAAEAFF. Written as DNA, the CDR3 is TGTGCCAGCAGCCAAGCCGGCAGGGCGGCTGAAGCTTTCTTT.

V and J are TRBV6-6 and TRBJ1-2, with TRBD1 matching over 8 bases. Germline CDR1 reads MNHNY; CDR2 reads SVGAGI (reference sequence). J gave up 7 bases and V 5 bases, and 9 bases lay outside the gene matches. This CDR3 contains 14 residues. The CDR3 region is CASSPPTGETGYTF. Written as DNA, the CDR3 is TGTGCCAGCAGTCCCCCGACAGGGGAAACTGGCTACACCTTC.

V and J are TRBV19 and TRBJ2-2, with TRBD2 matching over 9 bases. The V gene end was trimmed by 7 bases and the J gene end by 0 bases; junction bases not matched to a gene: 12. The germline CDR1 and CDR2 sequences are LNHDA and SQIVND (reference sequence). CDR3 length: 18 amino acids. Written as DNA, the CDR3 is TGTGCCAGTAACGTCCTTGGGGGCGGGAGGGCGAACACCGGGGAGCTGTTTTTT. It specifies CASNVLGGGRANTGELFF.

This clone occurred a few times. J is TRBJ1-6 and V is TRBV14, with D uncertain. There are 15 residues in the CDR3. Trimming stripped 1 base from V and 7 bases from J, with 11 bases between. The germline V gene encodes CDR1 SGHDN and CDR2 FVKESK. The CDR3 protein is CASSQVSVGNSPLHF. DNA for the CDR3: TGTGCCAGCAGCCAAGTAAGCGTCGGGAATTCACCCCTCCACTTT.

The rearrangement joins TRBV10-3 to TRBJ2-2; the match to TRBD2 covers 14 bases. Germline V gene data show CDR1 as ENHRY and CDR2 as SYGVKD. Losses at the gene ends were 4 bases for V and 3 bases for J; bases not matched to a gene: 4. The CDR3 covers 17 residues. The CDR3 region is CAISGLAGGPDTGELFF. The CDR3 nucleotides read TGTGCCATCAGTGGACTAGCGGGAGGGCCGGACACCGGGGAGCTGTTTTTT.

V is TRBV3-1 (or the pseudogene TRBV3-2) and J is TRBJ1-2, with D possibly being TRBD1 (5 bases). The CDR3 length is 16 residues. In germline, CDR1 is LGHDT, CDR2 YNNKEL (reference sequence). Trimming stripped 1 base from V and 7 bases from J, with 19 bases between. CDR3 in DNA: TGTGCCAGCAGCCAAGTATTACGGGGGGGTTTTGCTGGCTACACCTTC. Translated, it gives CASSQVLRGGFAGYTF.

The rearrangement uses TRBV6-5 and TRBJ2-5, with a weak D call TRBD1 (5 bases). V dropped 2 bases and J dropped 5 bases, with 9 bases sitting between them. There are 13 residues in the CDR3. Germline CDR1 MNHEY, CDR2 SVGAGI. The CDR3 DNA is TGTGCCAGCAGTTACAAAGGGGTGGAGACCCAGTACTTC. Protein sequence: CASSYKGVETQYF.

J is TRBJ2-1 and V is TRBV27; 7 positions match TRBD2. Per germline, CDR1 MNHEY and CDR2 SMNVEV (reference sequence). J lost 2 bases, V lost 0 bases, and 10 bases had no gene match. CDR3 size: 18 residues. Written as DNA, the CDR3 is TGTGCCAGCAGTTTATCGTATCCTAGCGCGGGAGCCTACAATGAGCAGTTCTTC. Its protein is CASSLSYPSAGAYNEQFF.

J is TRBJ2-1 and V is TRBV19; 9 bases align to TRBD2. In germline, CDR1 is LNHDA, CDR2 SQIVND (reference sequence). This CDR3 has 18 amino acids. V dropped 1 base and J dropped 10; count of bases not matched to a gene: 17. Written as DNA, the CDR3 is TGTGCCAGTAGTATAGGTTTTTTTGCTAGCGGGACCCTCGGCGAGCAGTTCTTC. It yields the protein CASSIGFFASGTLGEQFF.